This T cell receptor beta chain originates from a study of T cell repertoires in cytomegalovirus infection. CDR1 and CDR2 from the germline V gene are MNHNY and SVGAGI (reference sequence). Trimming removed 6 bases from V and 7 bases from J, with 16 bases in between. There are 14 residues in the CDR3. MiXCR, applied by TCRdb to the reads, yields one record per CDR3 protein. The sample holds hundreds of thousands of distinct CDR3 sequences, roughly 36% seen once. The genes are TRBV6-6 and TRBJ2-1; D is ambiguous. The origin of this receptor is a human donor in good health (CMV status not recorded). Some clones in this sample may be carry-over from other donors' samples. The source material was PBMCs. CDR3 protein: CASSPQGFSNEQFF. The CDR3 bases are TGTGCCAGCAGCCCCCAAGGTTTTTCTAATGAGCAGTTCTTC.